This T cell receptor beta chain came from a study of identical twins. General study points: Conclusions leaned on cross-sectional statistical analysis and did not track the same donors over time.

As concerns this clonotype: Antigen unknown.

Germline V CDR1 and CDR2: LGHDT, YNNKEL (reference sequence). The J segment lost 8 bases and the V segment lost 8 bases, leaving 15 bases of the junction unmatched. This CDR3 is built from 15 residues. Unique molecular identifiers were present on the cDNA, which also gained a universal primer site by template switching. From the 5' RACE reads, TCRdb called clonotypes with MiXCR, one entry per CDR3 protein. The repertoire consists of around 570,000 distinct CDR3 sequences, with 9.6% occurring once and the leading ten covering 2.5% to 3%. These data also formed part of another study, on yellow fever vaccine responses in identical twins.

The chain recombines TRBV3-1 with TRBJ2-3, with 8 bases lining up with TRBD2. Specimen: PBMCs. This clonotype was sampled from a woman younger than 30 in good health. CDR3 sequence (DNA): TGTGCCAGCTGCAAAGAAAGCCCCGGGAGGGGTACGCAGTATTTT. It specifies CASCKESPGRGTQYF.